Described below is a single TCR beta chain sequence and its context. Antigen unknown. For repertoire sequencing, the TCR beta CDR3 regions were amplified from RNA transcripts. First-round RT-PCR with HTBI primers preceded a second-round multiplex PCR. TCRdb called the multiplex PCR reads again in MiXCR, with one record for every CDR3 protein. The data hold nearly 400,000 distinct CDR3 sequences, with around 19% observed a single time. The CDR3 covers 13 residues. Trimming removed 3 bases from V and 5 bases from J, with 10 bases in between. Germline V gives CDR1 LNHDA, CDR2 SQIVND (reference sequence). None of the included patients had other autoimmune diseases, uncontrolled infections, pregnancy or lactation, as these led to exclusion. Physicians reached a diagnosis by relying on clinical symptoms, serum thyroxine, TRAb, thyroid ultrasound and orbital computed tomography. The entry originates in a study of Graves' ophthalmopathy and Graves' hyperthyroidism.

Points from the study as a whole: Most thyroid clonotypes with frequency above 0.001 were detected in blood too. Sensitivity of roughly 88% and specificity of around 80% were achieved when a 13-signature model separated ophthalmopathy from stable hyperthyroidism.

The TCR originated in a woman younger than 35 with Graves' ophthalmopathy. The rearrangement links TRBV19 to TRBJ1-1, with D hard to call. Material: peripheral blood. CDR3 amino acids: CASSIPVVTEAFF. In DNA form, the CDR3 reads TGTGCCAGTAGTATCCCCGTCGTGACTGAAGCTTTCTTT.